This record covers a single T cell receptor beta chain. This entry is derived from a study of blood T cell repertoires in COVID-19. Across the whole study: The cDNA or gDNA used as material had been derived from T cells, B-cell-depleted T cells, or PBMCs.

Sequencing used immunoSEQ multiplex PCR; TCRdb keeps in-frame clones, though not all of them. The sample records more than 110,000 clones, about 80% being singletons. CDR3 size: 16 residues. Material: peripheral blood. The chain has TRBV21-1 and TRBJ1-5; TRBD1, as called in the table, went unchecked against the DNA. TRBV21-1 is labeled a pseudogene. The clonotype originates from a woman of 80 years or more in a cohort sampled during active or convalescent COVID-19. The CDR3 coding sequence is TGTGCCAGCAGCAAAGGGGGCTTTCCACTCAATCAGCCCCAGCATTTT. As protein: CASSKGGFPLNQPQHF.